The 7 T cell receptor beta chains below come from one sample, sequenced in a study of cytomegalovirus exposure and HLA in healthy donors. Sequencing was performed with immunoSEQ multiplex PCR; in TCRdb, only in-frame clones are kept and a portion is missing. Of more than 250,000 clones in the sample, more than 80% were seen once. Sequenced sample: PBMCs. The receptors were sampled from a woman younger than 30 in good health and CMV-seronegative.

The chain carries TRBV28 and TRBJ2-1; TRBD2 aligns across 8 bases. The J segment lost 7 bases and the V segment lost 2 bases, leaving 7 bases of the junction unmatched. Per germline, CDR1 MDHEN and CDR2 SYDVKM. The CDR3 totals 15 residues. In DNA, the CDR3 is TGTGCCAGCAGTTTAGGGCTAGCGGGTAGGAATGAGCAGTTCTTC. It translates to CASSLGLAGRNEQFF.

The chain links TRBV5-1 to TRBJ2-2, with 9 bases aligning to TRBD2. The CDR3 runs 15 residues. Germline assignment: CDR1 SGHRS and CDR2 YFSETQ. The V segment lost 6 bases and the J segment 5 bases; nucleotides outside the gene matches: 8. The CDR3 spells CASTLRTSVTGELFF. In DNA, the CDR3 is TGCGCCAGCACCCTGAGGACTAGCGTTACCGGGGAGCTGTTTTTT.

This chain links TRBV25-1 with TRBJ2-5; 7 bases fit TRBD2. This CDR3 is built from 14 residues. Trimming at V came to 1 base and at J to 5 bases, leaving 4 bases not matched to a gene. CDR1 MGHDK and CDR2 SYGVNS come from the germline V gene. The CDR3 here is CASSEWEGLETQYF. The CDR3 coding sequence is TGTGCCAGCAGTGAATGGGAGGGTTTGGAGACCCAGTACTTC.

The chain has TRBV7-8 and TRBJ2-1; 7 bases agree with TRBD2. CDR3 length equals 14 residues. Per the germline V gene, CDR1 is SGHVS and CDR2 is FQNEAQ. Losses at the gene ends were 3 bases for V and 2 bases for J; bases not matched to a gene: 1. CDR3 residues: CASSLGTTYNEQFF. In nucleotides, the CDR3 is TGTGCCAGCAGCTTGGGGACTACCTACAATGAGCAGTTCTTC.

V usage is TRBV6-1 and J usage is TRBJ1-5; D perhaps matches TRBD1 (5 bases). The germline gives CDR1 MNHNS, CDR2 SASEGT. V dropped 7 bases and J dropped 2 bases, with 15 bases sitting between them. The CDR3 is made up of 15 amino acids. CDR3 protein: CASKSGEWGNQPQHF. CDR3 bases: TGTGCCAGCAAATCGGGGGAGTGGGGCAATCAGCCCCAGCATTTT.

The rearrangement uses TRBV7-2 and TRBJ2-7; 10 bases are shared with TRBD2. V dropped 1 base and J dropped 5; count of bases not matched to a gene: 5. Germline values: CDR1 SGHTA, CDR2 FQGNSA. The CDR3 has 15 residues. CDR3 sequence (DNA): TGTGCCAGCAGCTTAGGTCCTAGCGGGAGCCACGAGCAGTACTTC. Translation: CASSLGPSGSHEQYF.

This chain connects TRBV27 to TRBJ2-3; TRBD2 is a possible D gene (6 bases). The CDR3 spans 13 residues. CDR1 is MNHEY, CDR2 SMNVEV, per germline (reference sequence). The V end was cut by 9 bases, the J end by 0 bases, with 10 bases between. The CDR3 bases are TGTGCCAGAAGCGGGCCTAGCACAGATACGCAGTATTTT. Translation: CARSGPSTDTQYF.